The 28 T cell receptor beta chains reported below all come from one sample, sequenced in a study of blood T cell repertoires in COVID-19. The method was immunoSEQ multiplex PCR; TCRdb's version includes in-frame clones alone and lacks a portion of them. Here the sample spans over 95,000 clones, about four fifths being singletons. The sequenced sample was peripheral blood. These receptor sequences come from a human donor in a cohort sampled during active COVID-19.

The V call is TRBV12-1, the J call TRBJ1-6. TRBV12-1 is shown as a pseudogene. The CDR3 is made up of 13 amino acids. The CDR3 spells CASSPGCNSPLHF. The CDR3 bases are TGTGCCAGCAGCCCGGGTTGTAATTCACCCCTCCACTTT.

In nucleotides, the CDR3 is TGTGCCAGCAGCGGCTCGTACAGGGGCCACAATGAGCAGTTCTTC. Residues: CASSGSYRGHNEQFF. The chain carries TRBV5-4 and TRBJ2-1; 7 bases align to TRBD1. CDR1 and CDR2 (germline): SGHNT, YYREEE (reference sequence). The CDR3 is 15 amino acids. V trimming: 4 bases; J trimming: 5 bases; junction bases outside the gene matches: 9.

The chain is built from TRBV11-2 and TRBJ2-7, with TRBD1 identical over 8 bases. The junction had 6 bases not matched to a gene; V was cut back by 1 base and J by 4 bases. The CDR3 loop spans 15 amino acids. Germline CDR1 reads SGHAT; CDR2 reads FQNNGV. The CDR3 DNA reads TGTGCCAGCAGCTTAGTGCAGGGGGCGAGGTACGAGCAGTACTTC. Its translation is CASSLVQGARYEQYF.

V is TRBV7-9 and J is TRBJ2-7, with D possibly TRBD2 on 5 matching bases. CDR1 and CDR2 (germline): SEHNR, FQNEAQ (reference sequence). V dropped 5 bases and J dropped 2 bases, with 16 bases sitting between them. The CDR3 consists of 15 residues. The CDR3 sequence: CASSPRQGGAYEQYF. The CDR3 DNA sequence: TGTGCCAGCAGCCCGCGACAAGGAGGAGCCTACGAGCAGTACTTC.

The genes are TRBV5-1 and TRBJ2-3; TRBD1 might be the D (5 bases). Germline-derived CDR1 and CDR2 are SGHRS and YFSETQ. V was shortened by 4 bases and J by 4 bases, with 16 bases between the two germline ends. This CDR3 is built from 15 residues. CDR3 in DNA: TGCGCCAGCAGCCCGGAGAGAGAACAGGCAGATACGCAGTATTTT. Its protein product is CASSPEREQADTQYF.

This clone appeared a single time. The rearrangement links TRBV28 to TRBJ2-1; the match to TRBD2 covers 12 bases. Germline-derived CDR1 and CDR2 are MDHEN and SYDVKM. Trimming took 10 bases from V and 6 from J; bases not matched to a gene: 7. CDR3 length: 14 residues. The DNA for the CDR3 is TGTGCCACGACAGGACTAGCGGGAATCAATGAGCAGTTCTTC. It specifies CATTGLAGINEQFF.

This clone was seen a few times. The rearrangement joins TRBV3-1 (or the pseudogene TRBV3-2) to TRBJ2-5; D perhaps matches TRBD1 (5 bases). Trimming took 6 bases from V and 3 from J, leaving 17 bases between them. This CDR3 region has 15 residues. CDR1 and CDR2 (germline): LGHDT, YNNKEL (reference sequence). The CDR3 DNA follows: TGTGCCAGCAGTCCGCTAGGGGTACCAAAAGAGACCCAGTACTTC. It codes for CASSPLGVPKETQYF.

The gene calls are TRBV24-1 and TRBJ2-7; 10 bases match TRBD1. V lost 4 bases and J lost 5; bases outside the gene matches: 7. CDR1 is KGHDR, CDR2 SFDVKD, per germline. The CDR3 is 15 amino acids. The CDR3 is CATSESTGGFDEQYF. Here the CDR3 DNA reads TGTGCCACCAGTGAGTCGACAGGGGGCTTTGACGAGCAGTACTTC.

This chain links TRBV19 with TRBJ2-5, with D tentatively TRBD2 (5 bases). Germline-derived CDR1 and CDR2 are LNHDA and SQIVND (reference sequence). V was cut by 7 bases and J by 1 base, with 13 bases left in between. The CDR3 covers 14 residues. This chain's CDR3 is CASTPPGFQETQYF. In DNA form, the CDR3 reads TGTGCCAGTACCCCCCCGGGGTTCCAAGAGACCCAGTACTTC.

The rearrangement joins TRBV5-6 to TRBJ2-5; 9 nucleotides match TRBD1. CDR1 SGHDT and CDR2 YYEEEE come from the germline V gene. The CDR3 runs to 16 residues. Germline trimming cut 2 bases from V and 6 bases from J; bases unmatched to any gene: 11. The CDR3 DNA is TGTGCCAGCAGCTTCCTGACCGGGACAGGGACGAAGACCCAGTACTTC. Translated: CASSFLTGTGTKTQYF.

J is TRBJ2-7 and V is TRBV30; TRBD2 matches at 8 bases. Germline CDR1 and CDR2: GTSNPN and SVGIG (reference sequence). There are 12 residues in the CDR3. Trimming removed 5 bases from V and 4 bases from J; junction bases left unmatched: 4. Here the CDR3 DNA reads TGTGCCTGGTCCAGCGGGGGTTACGAGCAGTACTTC. It translates to CAWSSGGYEQYF.

The V gene is TRBV2, the J gene TRBJ1-5, with D perhaps TRBD1 (5 bases). Germline assignment: CDR1 SNHLY and CDR2 FYNNEI. The CDR3 has 15 residues. The ends were cut back, 4 bases at V and 4 bases at J, with 14 bases in the middle. The CDR3 here is CASSGESGGNQPQHF. CDR3 DNA sequence: TGTGCCAGCAGTGGAGAGTCCGGGGGTAATCAGCCCCAGCATTTT.

The chain joins TRBV28 to TRBJ1-6, with D uncertain. CDR1 and CDR2 (germline): MDHEN, SYDVKM. This CDR3 has 14 residues. V lost 3 bases, J lost 11 bases, and 14 bases lay in between. CDR3 sequence: CASSFDIPPPPLHF. In nucleotides, the CDR3 is TGTGCCAGCAGTTTCGACATTCCCCCTCCACCCCTCCACTTT.

This chain uses TRBV3-1 (or the pseudogene TRBV3-2) with TRBJ2-5; 9 positions agree with TRBD1. In germline, CDR1 is LGHDT, CDR2 YNNKEL (reference sequence). V gave up 4 bases and J gave up 9 bases; unmatched junction bases: 6. This CDR3 spans 13 amino acids. The CDR3 reads CASSLGQGMAQYF. CDR3 DNA: TGTGCCAGCAGCCTGGGACAGGGAATGGCCCAGTACTTC.

The rearrangement uses TRBV18 and TRBJ2-3, with 10 bases identical to TRBD2. The germline CDR1 and CDR2 sequences are KGHSH and LQKENI. The V gene end was trimmed by 5 bases and the J gene end by 4 bases; junction bases not matched to a gene: 15. The CDR3 is made up of 18 amino acids. The chain's CDR3 is CASSTRRAGGPLADTQYF. CDR3 nucleotide sequence: TGTGCCAGCTCAACGCGTCGAGCGGGGGGGCCTTTAGCAGATACGCAGTATTTT.

This chain connects TRBV10-3 to TRBJ1-5; 7 nucleotides line up with TRBD1. The CDR3 is made up of 15 amino acids. Germline-derived CDR1 and CDR2 are ENHRY and SYGVKD. J lost 2 bases, V lost 4 bases, and 5 bases had no gene match. Written as DNA, the CDR3 is TGTGCCATCAGTGGCGACAGGGACGGCAATCAGCCCCAGCATTTT. Protein: CAISGDRDGNQPQHF.

The chain joins TRBV5-4 to TRBJ1-1, with a weak D call TRBD1 (6 bases). Trimming shortened V by 6 bases and J by 4 bases, and 16 bases separated the two germline ends. Germline lookup yields CDR1 SGHNT and CDR2 YYREEE (reference sequence). The CDR3 extends over 14 amino acids. The chain's CDR3 is CASTPTRGTTEAFF. Written as DNA, the CDR3 is TGTGCCAGCACTCCAACCAGGGGCACCACTGAAGCTTTCTTT.

The rearrangement joins TRBV27 to TRBJ2-7; D gene uncertain. There are 12 residues in the CDR3. The V and J ends lost 4 bases and 0 bases respectively, with 4 bases between them. Germline loops: CDR1 MNHEY, CDR2 SMNVEV (reference sequence). The CDR3 DNA follows: TGTGCCAGCAGTTCATTCTCCTACGAGCAGTACTTC. Its translation: CASSSFSYEQYF.

CDR3 loop: CASSVTGQGSEAFF. CDR3 bases: TGTGCCAGTAGTGTCACGGGACAGGGTTCTGAAGCTTTCTTT. The chain joins TRBV19 to TRBJ1-1; 9 bases are a match to TRBD1. The germline gives CDR1 LNHDA, CDR2 SQIVND (reference sequence). The CDR3 consists of 14 residues. The V gene end was trimmed by 5 bases and the J gene end by 6 bases; junction bases not matched to a gene: 7. Variable domain in full (rest from reference TRBV19 and TRBJ1-1): DGGITQSPKYLFRKEGQNVTLSCEQNLNHDAMYWYRQDPGQGLRLIYYSQIVNDFQKGDIAEGYSVSREKKESFPLTVTSAQKNPTAFYLCASSVTGQGSEAFFGQGTRLTVV.

The V call is TRBV28, the J call TRBJ1-1, with 8 bases lining up with TRBD1. From germline, CDR1 is MDHEN and CDR2 SYDVKM. Unmatched junction bases numbered 11, after V lost 10 bases and J lost 10 bases. CDR3 size: 12 residues. The CDR3, as DNA: TGTGCCACCTTTGACAGGGGCGGAGGAGCTTTCTTT. Translating it yields CATFDRGGGAFF.

CDR3 amino acids: CASSLGSPTGGDGNQPQHF. CDR3 in DNA: TGCGCCAGCAGCTTGGGTAGCCCCACAGGAGGGGATGGCAATCAGCCCCAGCATTTT. The V gene is TRBV5-1, the J gene TRBJ1-5; D is possibly TRBD1 (5 bases). The germline V gene has CDR1 SGHRS and CDR2 YFSETQ. The length of the CDR3 is 19 residues. V was shortened by 0 bases and J by 2 bases, with 21 bases between the two germline ends.

The CDR3 spells CASRTGQGVGQPQHF. Here the CDR3 DNA reads TGTGCCAGCAGAACGGGCCAGGGGGTTGGACAGCCCCAGCATTTT. The rearrangement joins TRBV6-5 to TRBJ1-5; TRBD1 matches 7 bases. This CDR3 comprises 15 residues. Unmatched junction bases numbered 12, after V lost 6 bases and J lost 7 bases. In germline, CDR1 is MNHEY, CDR2 SVGAGI.

Only one count was recorded for this clone. This sequence joins TRBV28 and TRBJ2-5; possibly TRBD1 for D (6 bases). The V gene's germline CDR1 is MDHEN and CDR2 SYDVKM. The CDR3 is 15 amino acids. V dropped 2 bases and J dropped 3 bases, with 13 bases sitting between them. The CDR3 here is CASSLGVDRKETQYF. CDR3 DNA: TGTGCCAGCAGTTTAGGGGTTGACAGGAAAGAGACCCAGTACTTC.

This chain uses TRBV6-2 or TRBV6-3 with TRBJ2-7; D may be TRBD2 (6 bases). Trimming shortened V by 1 base and J by 5 bases, and 15 bases separated the two germline ends. Germline CDR1 MNHEY, CDR2 SVGEGT. The CDR3 covers 15 residues. This CDR3 reads CASSYWGREVDEQYF. The CDR3 nucleotides read TGTGCCAGCAGTTACTGGGGCAGGGAGGTGGACGAGCAGTACTTC.

The J gene is TRBJ1-2, the V gene TRBV19; 8 bases fit TRBD1. V shed 7 bases, J shed 3 bases, and the junction held 13 bases outside the gene matches. The length of the CDR3 is 16 residues. CDR1 LNHDA and CDR2 SQIVND come from the germline V gene (reference sequence). The CDR3 reads CASTALGQESYYGYTF. As DNA, the CDR3 is TGTGCCAGTACCGCTCTGGGACAGGAGTCTTACTATGGCTACACCTTC.

This clone was picked up a small number of times. This chain connects TRBV7-9 to TRBJ2-7, with D uncertain. Deletions cut 5 bases from V and 2 bases from J, with 13 bases between. The CDR3 is 14 residues long. CDR1 is SEHNR, CDR2 FQNEAQ, per germline (reference sequence). The CDR3 DNA is TGTGCCAGCAGCCCAAGCCAGCGAACCTACGAGCAGTACTTC. Its translation is CASSPSQRTYEQYF. Drawing the rest from reference TRBV7-9 and TRBJ2-7, the complete variable domain is DTGVSQNPRHKITKRGQNVTFRCDPISEHNRLYWYRQTLGQGPEFLTYFQNEAQLEKSRLLSDRFSAERPKGSFSTLEIQRTEQGDSAMYLCASSPSQRTYEQYFGPGTRLTVT.

This chain links TRBV11-2 with TRBJ2-4, with TRBD1 matching 11 bases. This CDR3 region has 14 residues. J was trimmed by 9 bases and V by 2 bases; bases with no gene match: 3. Per the germline V gene, CDR1 is SGHAT and CDR2 is FQNNGV. The CDR3 DNA reads as TGTGCCAGCAGCTTAAGGACAGGGGGCGGCATTCAGTACTTC. Amino acid sequence: CASSLRTGGGIQYF.

The chain has TRBV19 and TRBJ2-7; 9 nucleotides line up with TRBD2. V lost 4 bases, J lost 5 bases, and 6 bases stayed unmatched. CDR3 length: 14 residues. CDR1 and CDR2 from the germline V gene are LNHDA and SQIVND (reference sequence). The CDR3 coding sequence is TGTGCCAGTAGTAAGCGGGAGGCCGGTAACGAGCAGTACTTC. It is translated as CASSKREAGNEQYF.